Listed here are 16 T cell receptor beta chains from one sample, sequenced in a study of monozygotic twins with inflammatory bowel disease. TCRdb re-called the 5' RACE reads; one entry per CDR3 protein, DNA not given. The listing contains 110,000 to 150,000 distinct CDR3 sequences. Material: blood. These receptors were collected from a human donor with ulcerative colitis or Crohn's disease, or a healthy co-twin of an affected twin (not recorded which).

The CDR3 is CASSGLQGGNEKLFF. This chain connects TRBV7-6 to TRBJ1-4. Germline V gene sequence: CDR1 SGHVS, CDR2 FNYEAQ. The CDR3 length is 15 residues. Drawing the rest from reference TRBV7-6 and TRBJ1-4, the complete variable domain is GAGVSQSPRYKVTKRGQDVALRCDPISGHVSLYWYRQALGQGPEFLTYFNYEAQQDKSGLPNDRFSAERPEGSISTLTIQRTEQRDSAMYRCASSGLQGGNEKLFFGSGTQLSVL.

The gene calls are TRBV15 and TRBJ1-1; as DNA is missing, the TRBD1 call by TCRdb cannot be tested. The CDR3 has 17 residues. CDR1 is LNHNV, CDR2 YYDKDF, per germline (reference sequence). This CDR3 reads CATSRDFSDRRNTEAFF.

The CDR3: CASSPYTDRGLNTEAFF. This sequence joins TRBV18 and TRBJ1-1; TCRdb designates TRBD1, a call that cannot be tested without DNA. CDR1 and CDR2 (germline): KGHSH, LQKENI. CDR3 length: 17 residues.

CDR3 loop: CASSYTLDQPQHF. This chain connects TRBV7-2 to TRBJ1-5. The CDR3 extends over 13 amino acids. CDR1 is SGHTA and CDR2 is FQGNSA in the germline V gene.

The chain has TRBV5-1 and TRBJ2-2. CDR3 length: 15 residues. The germline V gene encodes CDR1 SGHRS and CDR2 YFSETQ. The CDR3 loop is CASSLRTPDTGELFF.

The CDR3 loop is CASSLSSGRGEQYF. V gene TRBV7-8 combines with J gene TRBJ2-7; absent DNA, TCRdb's TRBD2 call cannot be checked. Germline CDR1 reads SGHVS; CDR2 reads FQNEAQ. There are 14 residues in the CDR3.

The gene calls are TRBV18 and TRBJ2-7; TCRdb selects TRBD1, and the lack of DNA leaves this call unchecked. CDR1 is KGHSH, CDR2 LQKENI, per germline. The CDR3 loop spans 15 amino acids. CDR3 loop: CASSPGQGALYEQYF.

The chain recombines TRBV18 with TRBJ1-1. The CDR3 totals 12 residues. Germline lookup yields CDR1 KGHSH and CDR2 LQKENI. CDR3 in amino acids: CASSRGVTEAFF. The full variable domain, in which reference TRBV18 and TRBJ1-1 provide the parts outside the CDR3, is NAGVMQNPRHLVRRRGQEARLRCSPMKGHSHVYWYRQLPEEGLKFMVYLQKENIIDESGMPKERFSAEFPKEGPSILRIQQVVRGDSAAYFCASSRGVTEAFFGQGTRLTVV.

The CDR3 protein is CASSLRTSGSDYTDTQYF. The chain employs TRBV5-1 and TRBJ2-3; TCRdb's assignment of TRBD2 cannot be checked, as there is no DNA. The CDR3 loop spans 18 amino acids. The germline CDR1 and CDR2 sequences are SGHRS and YFSETQ.

This rearrangement joins TRBV5-1 to TRBJ2-3; TCRdb's D call, TRBD1, is unchecked because there is no DNA. This CDR3 comprises 15 residues. CDR1 and CDR2 from the germline V gene are SGHRS and YFSETQ. The CDR3 loop is CASSPGTTLADTQYF.

The chain has TRBV7-2 and TRBJ1-5. The CDR3 has 16 amino acids. The germline CDR1 and CDR2 sequences are SGHTA and FQGNSA. CDR3 loop: CASSSETAFSNQPQHF.

The gene calls are TRBV6-2 or TRBV6-3 and TRBJ1-2. This CDR3 region has 14 residues. The germline V gene has CDR1 MNHEY and CDR2 SVGEGT. CDR3 loop: CASSYRQADYGYTF.

V gene TRBV7-2 combines with J gene TRBJ2-3; TCRdb proposes TRBD2, but this gene call is untestable without DNA. This CDR3 contains 17 residues. Germline CDR1 reads SGHTA; CDR2 reads FQGNSA. CDR3 sequence reads: CASSRRTSGSWSDTQYF.

The chain has TRBV27 and TRBJ2-5; the TCRdb call, TRBD1, lacks DNA for checking. Looked up from germline, CDR1 is MNHEY and CDR2 is SMNVEV (reference sequence). This CDR3 has 16 residues. CDR3: CASSLSGTVPPETQYF.

V gene TRBV6-5 combines with J gene TRBJ2-7; TCRdb gives TRBD1 as the D gene, but with no DNA this cannot be confirmed. Germline V gene lookup returns CDR1 MNHEY and CDR2 SVGAGI. This CDR3 comprises 13 residues. The CDR3: CASRQATTYEQYF.

The rearrangement links TRBV7-3 to TRBJ2-3. CDR1 is SGHTA and CDR2 is FQGTGA in the germline V gene. The CDR3 is made up of 13 amino acids. CDR3 in amino acids: CASSLVTGDTQYF.